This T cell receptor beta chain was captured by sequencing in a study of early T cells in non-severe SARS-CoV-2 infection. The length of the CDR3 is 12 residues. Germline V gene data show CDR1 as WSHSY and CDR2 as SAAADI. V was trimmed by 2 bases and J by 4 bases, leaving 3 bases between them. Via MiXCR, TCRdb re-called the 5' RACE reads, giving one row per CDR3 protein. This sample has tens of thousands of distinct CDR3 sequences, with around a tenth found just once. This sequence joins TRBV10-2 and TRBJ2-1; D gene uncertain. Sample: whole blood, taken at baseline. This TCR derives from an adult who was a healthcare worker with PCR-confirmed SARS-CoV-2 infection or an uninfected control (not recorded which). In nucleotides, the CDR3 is TGCGCCAGCAGTGAGAGGTACAATGAGCAGTTCTTC. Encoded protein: CASSERYNEQFF.